The 15 T cell receptor beta chains in this list originate from one sample, sequenced in a study of CD8 T cells in Susac syndrome. Reverse transcription used 0.5 to 1 ug RNA and random hexamers. Each CDR3 protein is one row after TCRdb ran MiXCR on the immunoSEQ multiplex PCR reads. The table has 70,000 to 100,000 distinct CDR3 sequences, 95% to 97% seen once. Sequencing was performed on CD8+ T cells from PBMCs. The receptors here all came from a human donor with Susac syndrome.

The rearrangement links TRBV24-1 to TRBJ2-6, with D tentatively TRBD1 or TRBD2 (6 bases each). Looked up from germline, CDR1 is KGHDR and CDR2 is SFDVKD. The CDR3 loop spans 16 amino acids. Trimming shortened V by 4 bases and J by 2 bases, and 11 bases separated the two germline ends. In nucleotides, the CDR3 is TGTGCCACCAGTGAAGGGGGGCAGGCTGGGGCCAACGTCCTGACTTTC. Protein: CATSEGGQAGANVLTF.

The CDR3 loop is CASEENNEQFF. The CDR3 nucleotides read TGTGCCAGCGAGGAGAACAATGAGCAGTTCTTC. J is TRBJ2-1 and V is TRBV9; D gene unclear. Looked up from germline, CDR1 is SGDLS and CDR2 is YYNGEE. Between the trimmed V and J ends, which lost 7 bases and 5 bases, there was a span of 7 bases. This CDR3 has 11 residues.

V is TRBV28 and J is TRBJ2-7; 7 bases are a match to TRBD2. CDR1 MDHEN and CDR2 SYDVKM come from the germline V gene. After removal of 4 bases from V and 5 bases from J, the junction contained 11 bases not matched to a gene. The length of the CDR3 is 15 residues. The CDR3 is CASSYRTSNFDEQYF. The CDR3 nucleotides are TGTGCCAGCAGTTACAGGACTAGTAATTTTGACGAGCAGTACTTC.

J is TRBJ1-2 and V is TRBV20-1; D not certain. The CDR3 has 12 amino acids. V lost 0 bases and J 4 bases, leaving 6 bases between the germline ends. Germline lookup yields CDR1 DFQATT and CDR2 SNEGSKA (reference sequence). The CDR3 is CSAREAVYGYTF. The CDR3 bases are TGCAGTGCTAGAGAGGCCGTCTATGGCTACACCTTC.

The chain combines TRBV4-1 with TRBJ1-2, with D unresolved. Germline V gives CDR1 MGHRA, CDR2 YSYEKL. Trimming cost V 3 bases and J 8 bases, with 7 bases left between them. The CDR3 has 11 residues. The CDR3, as DNA: TGCGCCAGCAGCCAGGGAAACGGCTACACCTTC. Its protein is CASSQGNGYTF.

V gene TRBV24-1 combines with J gene TRBJ1-1; D is unclear. Germline V gene lookup returns CDR1 KGHDR and CDR2 SFDVKD. There are 14 residues in the CDR3. Trimming pared 4 bases from V and 4 bases from J, leaving 12 bases between. DNA for the CDR3: TGTGCCACCAGTGACCCTGGGTCACCCACTGAAGCTTTCTTT. Its translation is CATSDPGSPTEAFF.

This clonotype was observed a single time. The J gene is TRBJ1-2, the V gene TRBV3-1, with D unclear. CDR1 LGHDT and CDR2 YNNKEL come from the germline V gene (reference sequence). V lost 1 base and J lost 6, with 3 bases in between. CDR3 length: 11 amino acids. Written as DNA, the CDR3 is TGTGCCAGCAGCCAAGGGGATGGCTACACCTTC. It encodes CASSQGDGYTF.

The rearrangement links TRBV2 to TRBJ2-7, with TRBD1 as a possible D gene (5 bases). Germline loops: CDR1 SNHLY, CDR2 FYNNEI. Trimming took off 3 bases at V and 3 bases at J, with 12 bases between the two ends. The CDR3 is 14 residues long. The CDR3 here is CASSDPRQIYEQYV. The CDR3 nucleotides are TGTGCCAGCAGTGACCCCAGACAGATCTACGAGCAGTACGTC.

The rearrangement uses TRBV14 and TRBJ2-7; unclear D gene. CDR1 is SGHDN, CDR2 FVKESK, per germline. The CDR3 has 14 residues. V lost 5 bases, J lost 2 bases, and 13 bases lay in between. The CDR3 protein is CASSSTRLPYEQYF. The CDR3 DNA sequence: TGTGCCAGCAGCTCCACGCGGTTACCCTACGAGCAGTACTTC. Full variable domain (missing parts from reference TRBV14 and TRBJ2-7): EAGVTQFPSHSVIEKGQTVTLRCDPISGHDNLYWYRRVMGKEIKFLLHFVKESKQDESGMPNNRFLAERTGGTYSTLKVQPAELEDSGVYFCASSSTRLPYEQYFGPGTRLTVT.

The chain carries TRBV7-8 and TRBJ2-5, with D hard to call. This CDR3 spans 14 amino acids. CDR1 SGHVS and CDR2 FQNEAQ come from the germline V gene. Deletions cut 0 bases from V and 1 base from J, with 6 bases between. The CDR3, as DNA: TGTGCCAGCAGCTTAGCACAGTCCCAAGAGACCCAGTACTTC. It translates to CASSLAQSQETQYF.

The J gene is TRBJ1-2, the V gene TRBV30; D possibly corresponds to TRBD1 (6 bases). The germline V gene has CDR1 GTSNPN and CDR2 SVGIG (reference sequence). The V gene lost 3 bases and the J gene lost 4 bases, with 21 bases spanning the gap. The CDR3 is 16 residues long. CDR3 sequence: CAWSDEGTRGGYGYTF. The CDR3 coding sequence is TGTGCCTGGAGCGACGAGGGGACCCGAGGGGGCTATGGCTACACCTTC.

The rearrangement uses TRBV24-1 and TRBJ2-2, with a weak D call TRBD2 (5 bases). CDR1 and CDR2 (germline): KGHDR, SFDVKD. The CDR3 is 15 residues long. Trimming removed 3 bases at V and 0 bases at J, with 7 bases between. In nucleotides, the CDR3 is TGTGCCACCAGTGATGCCGGGGCGAACACCGGGGAGCTGTTTTTT. It specifies CATSDAGANTGELFF.

The V and J genes are TRBV4-3 and TRBJ2-5; D perhaps matches TRBD1 (6 bases). The germline CDR1 and CDR2 sequences are LGHNA and YSLEER. V was clipped by 3 bases and J by 1 base, with 12 bases between them. This CDR3 contains 15 residues. CDR3: CASSQGTGLQETQYF. In nucleotides, the CDR3 is TGCGCCAGCAGCCAGGGAACAGGGCTCCAAGAGACCCAGTACTTC.

CDR3 region: CASSPQGTMNTEAFF. In nucleotides, the CDR3 is TGTGCCAGCAGCCCACAGGGAACCATGAACACTGAAGCTTTCTTT. This chain joins TRBV13 and TRBJ1-1, with D perhaps TRBD1 (6 bases). Germline V gene lookup returns CDR1 PRHDT and CDR2 FYEKMQ (reference sequence). CDR3 length equals 15 residues. Trimming left V 5 bases short and J 0 bases short, with 13 bases between. The whole variable domain, remainder taken from reference TRBV13 and TRBJ1-1, is AAGVIQSPRHLIKEKRETATLKCYPIPRHDTVYWYQQGPGQDPQFLISFYEKMQSDKGSIPDRFSAQQFSDYHSELNMSSLELGDSALYFCASSPQGTMNTEAFFGQGTRLTVV.

The chain links TRBV27 to TRBJ1-6, with D perhaps matching TRBD1 (6 bases). Trimming took 5 bases from V and 15 from J, leaving 14 bases between them. The CDR3 covers 12 residues. CDR1 MNHEY and CDR2 SMNVEV come from the germline V gene (reference sequence). The CDR3 loop reads CASSRGSGGLHF. The CDR3 bases are TGTGCCAGCAGTAGGGGGTCGGGCGGCCTCCACTTT.